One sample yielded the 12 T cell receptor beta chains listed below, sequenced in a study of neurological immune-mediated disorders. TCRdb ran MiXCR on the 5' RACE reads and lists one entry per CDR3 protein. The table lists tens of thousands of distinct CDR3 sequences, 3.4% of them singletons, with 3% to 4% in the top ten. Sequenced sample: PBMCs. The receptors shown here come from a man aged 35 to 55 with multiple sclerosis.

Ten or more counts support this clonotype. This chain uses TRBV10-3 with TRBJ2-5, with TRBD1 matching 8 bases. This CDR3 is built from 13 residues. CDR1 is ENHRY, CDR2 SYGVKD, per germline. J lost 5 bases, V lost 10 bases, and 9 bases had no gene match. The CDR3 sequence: CATLRQGLETQYF. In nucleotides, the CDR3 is TGTGCCACCCTAAGACAGGGGTTGGAGACCCAGTACTTC.

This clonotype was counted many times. The CDR3 coding sequence is TGCAGCGTTGAGGGTGGCTCGGCAGGGGGGGGTGAAGCTTTCTTT. This codes for CSVEGGSAGGGEAFF. This sequence joins TRBV29-1 and TRBJ1-1; TRBD1 agrees at 7 bases. V lost 3 bases to trimming and J lost 7 bases; unmatched junction nucleotides: 14. This CDR3 comprises 15 residues. Germline V gene sequence: CDR1 SQVTM, CDR2 ANQGSEA.

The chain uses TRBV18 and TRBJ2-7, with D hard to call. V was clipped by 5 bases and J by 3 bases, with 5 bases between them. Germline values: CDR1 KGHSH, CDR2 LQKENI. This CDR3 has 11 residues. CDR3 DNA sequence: TGTGCCAGCTCAGCCGACTACGAGCAGTACTTC. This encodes CASSADYEQYF.

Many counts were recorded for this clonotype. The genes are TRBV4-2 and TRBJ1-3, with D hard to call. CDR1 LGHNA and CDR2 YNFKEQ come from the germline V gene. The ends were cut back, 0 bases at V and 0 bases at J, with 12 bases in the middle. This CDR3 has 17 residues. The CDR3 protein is CASSQEVRADSGNTIYF. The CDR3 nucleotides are TGTGCCAGCAGCCAAGAAGTAAGGGCGGACTCTGGAAACACCATATATTTT.

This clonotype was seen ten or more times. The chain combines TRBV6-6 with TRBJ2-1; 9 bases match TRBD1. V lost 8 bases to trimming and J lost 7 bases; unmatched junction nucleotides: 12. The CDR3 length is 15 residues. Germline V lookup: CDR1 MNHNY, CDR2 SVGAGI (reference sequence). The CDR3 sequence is CASSQQGAAGNEQFF. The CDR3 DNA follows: TGTGCCAGCTCACAACAGGGGGCCGCGGGGAATGAGCAGTTCTTC.

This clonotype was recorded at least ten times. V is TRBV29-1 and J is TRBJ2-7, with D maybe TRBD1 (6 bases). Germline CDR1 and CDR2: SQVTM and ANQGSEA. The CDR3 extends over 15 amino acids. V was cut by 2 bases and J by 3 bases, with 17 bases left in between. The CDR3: CSVEQGRGSDYEQYF. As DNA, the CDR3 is TGCAGCGTTGAACAGGGTAGGGGGTCGGACTACGAGCAGTACTTC.

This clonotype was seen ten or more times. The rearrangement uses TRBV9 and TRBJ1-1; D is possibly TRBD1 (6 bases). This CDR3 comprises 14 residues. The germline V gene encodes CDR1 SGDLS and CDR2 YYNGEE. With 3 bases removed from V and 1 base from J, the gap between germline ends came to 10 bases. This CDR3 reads CASSDPRGNTEAFF. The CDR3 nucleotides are TGTGCCAGCAGCGACCCCAGGGGGAACACTGAAGCTTTCTTT.

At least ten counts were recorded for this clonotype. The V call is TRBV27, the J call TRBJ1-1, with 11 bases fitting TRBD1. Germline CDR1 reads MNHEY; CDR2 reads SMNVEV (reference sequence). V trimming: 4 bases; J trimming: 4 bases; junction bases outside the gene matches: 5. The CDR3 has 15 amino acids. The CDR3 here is CASSWGGQGGTEAFF. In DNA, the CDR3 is TGTGCCAGCAGTTGGGGGGGACAGGGGGGCACTGAAGCTTTCTTT.

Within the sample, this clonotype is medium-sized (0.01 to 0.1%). DNA of the CDR3: TGCGCCAGCAGCTCCTTAGCGGGAGGAGGCGAGCAGTACTTC. Residues: CASSSLAGGGEQYF. The rearrangement links TRBV5-1 to TRBJ2-7; 10 bases match TRBD2. J gave up 6 bases and V 3 bases, and 6 bases lay outside the gene matches. The CDR3 is 14 amino acids. Germline V gene data show CDR1 as SGHRS and CDR2 as YFSETQ.

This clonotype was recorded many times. Written as DNA, the CDR3 is TGTGCCAGCAGCACAGCGATGAATGAGCAGTTCTTC. This sequence encodes CASSTAMNEQFF. V and J are TRBV12-3 or TRBV12-4 and TRBJ2-1, with D unclear. Trimming shortened V by 6 bases and J by 7 bases, and 10 bases separated the two germline ends. This CDR3 spans 12 amino acids.

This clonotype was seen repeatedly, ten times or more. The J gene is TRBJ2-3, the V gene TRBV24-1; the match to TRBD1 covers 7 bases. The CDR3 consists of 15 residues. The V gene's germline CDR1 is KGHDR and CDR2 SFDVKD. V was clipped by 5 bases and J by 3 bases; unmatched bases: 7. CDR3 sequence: CATSAPAQGTDTQYF. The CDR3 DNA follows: TGTGCCACCAGTGCACCAGCACAGGGGACAGATACGCAGTATTTT.

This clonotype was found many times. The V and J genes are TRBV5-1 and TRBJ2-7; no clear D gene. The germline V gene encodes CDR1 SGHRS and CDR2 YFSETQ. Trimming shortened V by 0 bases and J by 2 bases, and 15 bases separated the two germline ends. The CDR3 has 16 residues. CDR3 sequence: CASSLDGGSAPYEQYF. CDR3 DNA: TGCGCCAGCAGCTTGGACGGTGGGTCCGCCCCCTACGAGCAGTACTTC.